This TCR beta chain was recovered during a study of blood T cell repertoires in COVID-19. Study summary: The United States, Italy and Spain supplied acute and convalescent COVID-19 samples. T cells, B-cell-depleted T cells, or PBMCs supplied cDNA or gDNA.

Authors' methods: Nucleated cell number was recorded as an estimate derived from reference gene primer amplification. TCRdb's copy holds only in-frame clones and misses some; the assay was immunoSEQ multiplex PCR. That table furnishes V, J and clone size, whereas the DNA furnished D and trimming. Found here are nearly 50,000 clones, about 89% of them singletons; the top ten hold around 2.2%. This receptor was taken from a woman older than 75 with COVID-19, enrolled during active disease. The sample was peripheral blood.

CDR3 in DNA: TGTGCCAGCTCACTAGCGGGGTACCAAGAGACCCAGTACTTC. Translation: CASSLAGYQETQYF. The chain has TRBV18 and TRBJ2-5, with 8 bases aligning to TRBD2. The CDR3 covers 14 residues. Germline V lookup: CDR1 KGHSH, CDR2 LQKENI. V lost 4 bases and J lost 0; bases outside the gene matches: 1.